This T cell receptor beta chain was retrieved from a study of T cells in narcolepsy. The CDR3 has 16 amino acids. Trimming took 5 bases from V and 8 from J; bases not matched to a gene: 15. Germline V gene lookup returns CDR1 SGHAT and CDR2 FQDESV (reference sequence). This clone was recorded once. TCRdb's table, derived via immunoSEQ multiplex PCR, lists solely in-frame clones and lacks some. Of approximately 23,000 clones in the sample, 70% to 90% are singletons; the top ten hold approximately 10%. The sequenced sample was memory (CD45RA-) CD4+ T cells from blood. The sequence was collected from a human donor in good health. The rearrangement uses TRBV11-1 and TRBJ2-3; 8 bases agree with TRBD1. CDR3 sequence reads: CASSESMTGALGTQYF. The CDR3 DNA reads as TGTGCCAGCAGCGAAAGTATGACAGGGGCGTTGGGTACGCAGTATTTT.